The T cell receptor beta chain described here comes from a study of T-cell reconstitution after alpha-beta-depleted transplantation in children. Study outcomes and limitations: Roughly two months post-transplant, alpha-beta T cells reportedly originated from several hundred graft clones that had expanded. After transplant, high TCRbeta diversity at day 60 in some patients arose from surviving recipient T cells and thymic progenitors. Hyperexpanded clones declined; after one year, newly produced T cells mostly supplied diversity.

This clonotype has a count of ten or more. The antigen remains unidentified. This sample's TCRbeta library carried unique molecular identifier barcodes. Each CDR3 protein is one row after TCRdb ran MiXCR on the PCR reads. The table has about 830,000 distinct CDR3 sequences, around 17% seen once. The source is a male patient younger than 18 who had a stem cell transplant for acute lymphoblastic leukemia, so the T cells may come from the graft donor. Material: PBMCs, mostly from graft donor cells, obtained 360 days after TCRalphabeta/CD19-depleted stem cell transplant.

CDR3 loop: CAISTRDTRYTDTQYF. CDR3 nucleotide sequence: TGTGCCATCAGCACGCGGGACACCCGCTACACAGATACGCAGTATTTT. The chain couples TRBV10-3 to TRBJ2-3, with D possibly called TRBD1 or TRBD2 (6 bases each). Trimming stripped 6 bases from V and 2 bases from J, with 18 bases between. This CDR3 contains 16 residues. Germline CDR1 ENHRY, CDR2 SYGVKD.